These 10 T cell receptor beta chains were all obtained from the same sample, sequenced in a study of regulatory T cells in long-lasting Graves disease. HTBI primers from iRepertoire and Arm-PCR of CDR3 regions yielded the TCR beta libraries. TCRdb itself ran the multiplex PCR reads through MiXCR, one entry per CDR3 protein. The sample yields a few hundred thousand distinct CDR3 sequences, 20% to 25% seen once. Time point noted: persistent/refractory GD, antithyroid drugs over 5 years with positive TRAb. Making the TCR library involved RNA that had been extracted from PBMCs. The specimen was peripheral blood mononuclear cells (PBMCs), collected when the disease was refractory, from a patient treated with antithyroid drugs. These TCRs come from a female donor with Graves disease.

This chain uses TRBV5-1 with TRBJ2-5; D uncertain. This CDR3 has 15 residues. CDR1 SGHRS and CDR2 YFSETQ come from the germline V gene. Trimming took off 6 bases at V and 1 base at J, with 16 bases between the two ends. CDR3 region: CASTLASATQETQYF. CDR3 nucleotides: TGCGCCAGCACCCTCGCTTCCGCCACCCAAGAGACCCAGTACTTC.

V usage is TRBV7-3 and J usage is TRBJ2-6; 7 bases map to TRBD1. From germline, CDR1 is SGHTA and CDR2 FQGTGA. The CDR3 loop spans 18 amino acids. Trimming removed 5 bases from V and 0 bases from J; junction bases left unmatched: 10. Here the CDR3 DNA reads TGTGCCAGCAGCGCGAACAGGTGGGACAGCTCTGGGGCCAACGTCCTGACTTTC. Amino acids: CASSANRWDSSGANVLTF.

At least ten counts were recorded for this clonotype. This chain links TRBV2 with TRBJ2-2, with a weak D call TRBD2 (7 bases). CDR3 length equals 14 residues. Trimming shortened V by 8 bases and J by 6 bases, and 16 bases separated the two germline ends. The germline V gene has CDR1 SNHLY and CDR2 FYNNEI. The CDR3 DNA is TGTGCCAGCCTTGGGGGGGCCAGACCCGGGGAGCTGTTTTTT. Translating gives CASLGGARPGELFF.

This clonotype was seen ten or more times. This rearrangement joins TRBV28 to TRBJ1-1, with TRBD1 identical over 7 bases. The V gene end was trimmed by 2 bases and the J gene end by 6 bases; junction bases not matched to a gene: 9. Germline loops: CDR1 MDHEN, CDR2 SYDVKM. The CDR3 runs 15 residues. The CDR3, as DNA: TGTGCCAGCAGTTTAGGGGGACAGAGTGAACCTGAAGCTTTCTTT. The encoded protein is CASSLGGQSEPEAFF.

This clonotype was observed at least ten times. The rearrangement uses TRBV28 and TRBJ2-7, with D perhaps TRBD2 (5 bases). V shed 4 bases and J shed 6 bases, with 22 bases lying between them. Germline loops: CDR1 MDHEN, CDR2 SYDVKM. The CDR3 has 16 amino acids. The CDR3 is CASSSTLPSRGFEQYF. CDR3 coding DNA: TGTGCCAGCAGTTCGACCTTACCTTCCCGGGGTTTCGAGCAGTACTTC.

The gene calls are TRBV12-3 or TRBV12-4 and TRBJ2-2; 7 bases match TRBD1. CDR3 length equals 11 residues. V was clipped by 10 bases and J by 6 bases; unmatched bases: 2. For the CDR3, the DNA is TGTGCCATCAGGGGGTCCGGGGAGCTGTTTTTT. Protein: CAIRGSGELFF.

Only a few counts were recorded for this clonotype. The chain recombines TRBV7-8 with TRBJ2-7; 8 bases align to TRBD2. With V trimmed by 1 base and J by 3 bases, 17 bases remained unmatched. CDR3 size: 19 residues. Germline CDR1 is SGHVS and CDR2 is FQNEAQ. CDR3 region: CASSLVGLAGYRDGYEQYF. In nucleotides, the CDR3 is TGTGCCAGCAGCTTAGTAGGGCTAGCGGGCTACCGGGACGGCTACGAGCAGTACTTC.

The rearrangement uses TRBV7-9 and TRBJ1-6, with 8 positions matching TRBD1. The germline CDR1 and CDR2 sequences are SEHNR and FQNEAQ (reference sequence). Unmatched junction bases numbered 2, after V lost 4 bases and J lost 0 bases. CDR3 length equals 16 residues. CDR3 bases: TGTGCCAGCAGCTCTACAGGGGGCTCCTATAATTCACCCCTCCACTTT. Amino acids: CASSSTGGSYNSPLHF.

This clonotype was seen a few times. The rearrangement links TRBV28 to TRBJ2-4; 7 bases agree with TRBD2. Germline V gene lookup returns CDR1 MDHEN and CDR2 SYDVKM. V dropped 3 bases and J dropped 1; count of bases not matched to a gene: 3. The CDR3 spans 15 residues. CDR3: CASSFGGGAKNIQYF. The CDR3 DNA is TGTGCCAGCAGTTTCGGGGGAGGGGCCAAAAACATTCAGTACTTC. Based on the CDR3 plus reference TRBV28 and TRBJ2-4, the full variable domain is DVKVTQSSRYLVKRTGEKVFLECVQDMDHENMFWYRQDPGLGLRLIYFSYDVKMKEKGDIPEGYSVSREKKERFSLILESASTNQTSMYLCASSFGGGAKNIQYFGAGTRLSVL.

This clonotype occurred a few times. The chain employs TRBV7-9 and TRBJ1-1, with 8 bases fitting TRBD1. V was clipped by 5 bases and J by 7 bases; unmatched bases: 6. Germline V CDR1 and CDR2: SEHNR, FQNEAQ (reference sequence). The CDR3 consists of 13 residues. CDR3 coding DNA: TGTGCCAGCAGCGCCCCAGGGGGCGGTGAAGCTTTCTTT. Its protein product is CASSAPGGGEAFF.